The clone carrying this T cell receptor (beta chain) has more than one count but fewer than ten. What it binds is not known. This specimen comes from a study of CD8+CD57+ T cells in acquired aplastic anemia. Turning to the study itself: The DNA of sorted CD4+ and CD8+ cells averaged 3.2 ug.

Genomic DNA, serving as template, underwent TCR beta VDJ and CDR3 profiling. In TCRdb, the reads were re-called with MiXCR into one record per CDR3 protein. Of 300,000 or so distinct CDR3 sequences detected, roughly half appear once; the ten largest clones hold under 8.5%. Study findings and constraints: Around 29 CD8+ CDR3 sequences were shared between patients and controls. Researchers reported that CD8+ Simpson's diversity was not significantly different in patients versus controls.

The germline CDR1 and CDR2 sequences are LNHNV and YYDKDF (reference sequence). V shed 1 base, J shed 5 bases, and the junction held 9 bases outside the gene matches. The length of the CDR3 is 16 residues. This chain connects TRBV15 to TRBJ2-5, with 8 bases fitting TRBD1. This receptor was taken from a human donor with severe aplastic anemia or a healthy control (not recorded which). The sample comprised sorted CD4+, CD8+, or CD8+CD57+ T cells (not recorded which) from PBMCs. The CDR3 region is CATSRVGRGRGETQYF. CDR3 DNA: TGTGCCACCAGCAGAGTTGGCAGGGGGCGAGGCGAGACCCAGTACTTC. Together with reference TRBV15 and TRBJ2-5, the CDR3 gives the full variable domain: DAMVIQNPRYQVTQFGKPVTLSCSQTLNHNVMYWYQQKSSQAPKLLFHYYDKDFNNEADTPDNFQSRRPNTSFCFLDIRSPGLGDTAMYLCATSRVGRGRGETQYFGPGTRLLVL.